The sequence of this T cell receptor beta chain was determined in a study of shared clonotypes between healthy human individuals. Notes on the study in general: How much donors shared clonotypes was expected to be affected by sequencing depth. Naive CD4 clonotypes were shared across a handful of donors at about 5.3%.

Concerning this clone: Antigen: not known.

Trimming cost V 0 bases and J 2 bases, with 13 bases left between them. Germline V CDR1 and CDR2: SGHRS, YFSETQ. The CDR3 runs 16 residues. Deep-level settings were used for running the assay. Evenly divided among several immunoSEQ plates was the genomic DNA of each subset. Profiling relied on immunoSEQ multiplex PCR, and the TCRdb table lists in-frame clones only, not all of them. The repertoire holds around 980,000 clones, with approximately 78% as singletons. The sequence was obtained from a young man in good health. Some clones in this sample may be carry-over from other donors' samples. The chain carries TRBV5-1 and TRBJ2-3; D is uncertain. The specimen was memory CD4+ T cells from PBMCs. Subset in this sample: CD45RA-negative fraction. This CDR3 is CASSLAPPPVTDTQYF. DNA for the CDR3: TGCGCCAGCAGCTTGGCACCCCCTCCGGTCACAGATACGCAGTATTTT.